These 32 T cell receptor beta chains share one sample of origin, sequenced in a study of patients and donors after allogeneic stem cell transplantation (dated by TCRdb to 2019 to 2021). Library creation used RT-PCR. Reads for this sample came from a NextSeq 550. In-frame beta chains were kept once TCRdb had trimmed the public reads at Q25 with fastp and called clones with MiXCR. Records with the same CDR3 protein are collapsed into one entry carrying the most frequent genes and DNA. This sample has 150,000 to 200,000 distinct CDR3 sequences in its table, and less than 45% of those were observed once. 25% to 35% of the sample lies in the top ten. Material for sequencing was blood, either unsorted or a sorted T cell fraction (not recorded which). These receptors were taken from a human donor who was either an allogeneic HSCT recipient or a stem cell or donor lymphocyte infusion donor (not recorded which). It is not recorded whose cells these are; they may come from a transplant donor.

The chain links TRBV3-1 to TRBJ1-1; 7 nucleotides match TRBD1. Germline values: CDR1 LGHDT, CDR2 YNNKEL (reference sequence). The trim removed 4 bases at V and 1 base at J, leaving 3 bases unmatched. The CDR3 length is 14 residues. CDR3 nucleotide sequence: TGTGCCAGCAGCCTGGGACAGAAGAACACTGAAGCTTTCTTT. This encodes CASSLGQKNTEAFF. Together with reference TRBV3-1 and TRBJ1-1, the CDR3 gives the full variable domain: DTAVSQTPKYLVTQMGNDKSIKCEQNLGHDTMYWYKQDSKKFLKIMFSYNNKELIINETVPNRFSPKSPDKAHLNLHINSLELGDSAVYFCASSLGQKNTEAFFGQGTRLTVV.

This chain connects TRBV7-9 to TRBJ1-1; D is undetermined. Germline V gene lookup returns CDR1 SEHNR and CDR2 FQNEAQ (reference sequence). Trimming left V 5 bases short and J 6 bases short, with 10 bases between. The CDR3 is 12 residues long. The CDR3 loop reads CASSRDGSEAFF. The DNA of the CDR3 is TGTGCCAGCAGCAGAGACGGATCTGAAGCTTTCTTT.

The rearrangement links TRBV5-1 to TRBJ2-1, with 9 bases matching TRBD2. The CDR3 consists of 16 residues. J gave up 4 bases and V 4 bases, and 9 bases lay outside the gene matches. Per germline, CDR1 SGHRS and CDR2 YFSETQ. The DNA for the CDR3 is TGCGCCAGCAGCGGGACTAGCCCTCGAATTTACAATGAGCAGTTCTTC. Its translation is CASSGTSPRIYNEQFF.

V usage is TRBV24-1 and J usage is TRBJ2-3; D not certain. The CDR3 has 16 amino acids. V gave up 3 bases and J gave up 0 bases, with 12 bases separating them. Germline CDR1 and CDR2: KGHDR and SFDVKD. The CDR3 is CATSDPQTPSTDTQYF. DNA of the CDR3: TGTGCCACCAGTGATCCCCAGACCCCTAGCACAGATACGCAGTATTTT.

This clonotype was observed a few times. This chain uses TRBV6-6 with TRBJ1-2; D not certain. The CDR3 spans 16 residues. Germline loops: CDR1 MNHNY, CDR2 SVGAGI (reference sequence). The germline V and J ends were trimmed by 3 bases and 2 bases, with 16 bases remaining between them. The CDR3: CASSYAASGPNYGYTF. The CDR3 coding sequence is TGTGCCAGCAGTTATGCGGCATCCGGTCCAAACTATGGCTACACCTTC.

The rearrangement links TRBV19 to TRBJ2-1; D uncertain. The CDR3 is 13 residues long. Between the trimmed V and J ends, which lost 5 bases and 12 bases, there was a span of 17 bases. From germline, CDR1 is LNHDA and CDR2 SQIVND (reference sequence). The CDR3 DNA sequence: TGTGCCAGTAGTCCCCAGGTTTCGTGGAGGCAGTTCTTC. It specifies CASSPQVSWRQFF.

The chain uses TRBV5-1 and TRBJ2-1; a possible D gene is TRBD1 (6 bases). The CDR3 is made up of 13 amino acids. Per germline, CDR1 SGHRS and CDR2 YFSETQ. The V end was cut by 5 bases, the J end by 8 bases, with 14 bases between. CDR3: CASRGVEGDEQFF. In nucleotides, the CDR3 is TGCGCCAGCAGGGGAGTCGAGGGGGATGAGCAGTTCTTC. The full variable domain, in which reference TRBV5-1 and TRBJ2-1 provide the parts outside the CDR3, is KAGVTQTPRYLIKTRGQQVTLSCSPISGHRSVSWYQQTPGQGLQFLFEYFSETQRNKGNFPGRFSGRQFSNSRSEMNVSTLELGDSALYLCASRGVEGDEQFFGPGTRLTVL.

The chain couples TRBV6-5 to TRBJ2-1, with 15 bases fitting TRBD2. The V segment lost 5 bases and the J segment 0 bases; nucleotides outside the gene matches: 5. The germline V gene has CDR1 MNHEY and CDR2 SVGAGI. The CDR3 sequence is 18 residues long. This chain's CDR3 is CASSLGLAGGSSYNEQFF. In nucleotides, the CDR3 is TGTGCCAGCAGTCTCGGACTAGCGGGAGGGAGCTCCTACAATGAGCAGTTCTTC.

This chain links TRBV30 with TRBJ1-2; the match to TRBD1 covers 8 bases. There are 13 residues in the CDR3. V lost 2 bases and J lost 6; bases outside the gene matches: 5. Looked up from germline, CDR1 is GTSNPN and CDR2 is SVGIG (reference sequence). CDR3 region: CAWSSGTGDGYTF. CDR3 DNA: TGTGCCTGGAGTTCAGGGACAGGAGATGGCTACACCTTC.

This clonotype was seen a handful of times. The chain carries TRBV15 and TRBJ2-1, with D perhaps matching TRBD1 or TRBD2 (5 bases each). Trimming stripped 9 bases from V and 9 bases from J, with 15 bases between. CDR1 LNHNV and CDR2 YYDKDF come from the germline V gene (reference sequence). CDR3 length: 12 amino acids. In DNA, the CDR3 is TGTGCCACTTCCTCGGGGCGGATTGAGCAGTTCTTC. Translation gives CATSSGRIEQFF.

Here the CDR3 DNA reads TGTGCCACCAGCAGAGTGAGTGTTTCTTCCTACAATGAGCAGTTCTTC. As protein: CATSRVSVSSYNEQFF. This chain links TRBV15 with TRBJ2-1; D uncertain. This CDR3 spans 16 amino acids. Trimming took off 1 base at V and 1 base at J, with 11 bases between the two ends. Germline V gene lookup returns CDR1 LNHNV and CDR2 YYDKDF (reference sequence).

This clonotype occurred once. This chain connects TRBV6-2 or TRBV6-3 to TRBJ2-7, with D perhaps TRBD1 or TRBD2 (5 bases each). V was pared by 2 bases and J by 2 bases, with 16 bases between. Germline V CDR1 and CDR2: MNHEY, SVGEGT. The length of the CDR3 is 16 residues. The CDR3 DNA reads as TGTGCCAGCAGTTACGGGACGAGAAGCGATACCTACGAGCAGTACTTC. Its translation is CASSYGTRSDTYEQYF.

The rearrangement links TRBV29-1 to TRBJ2-7, with TRBD2 identical over 9 bases. Germline V gene lookup returns CDR1 SQVTM and CDR2 ANQGSEA. This CDR3 is 13 amino acids long. With V trimmed by 5 bases and J by 3 bases, 5 bases remained unmatched. The CDR3 DNA follows: TGCAGCGTTAGGACTAGCGCCAACTACGAGCAGTACTTC. This translates into CSVRTSANYEQYF.

This clonotype was picked up a small number of times. V is TRBV24-1 and J is TRBJ1-2; D remains ambiguous. The V and J ends lost 0 bases and 8 bases respectively, with 3 bases between them. CDR3 size: 11 residues. Germline V gives CDR1 KGHDR, CDR2 SFDVKD. DNA for the CDR3: TGTGCCACCAGTGATTTGAACGGCTACACCTTC. This encodes CATSDLNGYTF.

This clonotype was found a few times. The V gene is TRBV11-1, the J gene TRBJ1-1, with D perhaps matching TRBD1 (5 bases). V was shortened by 3 bases and J by 9 bases, with 14 bases between the two germline ends. Germline V gene sequence: CDR1 SGHAT, CDR2 FQDESV (reference sequence). This CDR3 region has 13 residues. CDR3: CASSFQGPYKAFF. CDR3 bases: TGTGCCAGCAGCTTCCAGGGACCCTATAAAGCTTTCTTT.

This clonotype was seen only a few times. CDR3 DNA sequence: TGTGCCAGCAGCTTAGAACAGCCAACTAATGAAAAACTGTTTTTT. It translates to CASSLEQPTNEKLFF. The V call is TRBV7-3, the J call TRBJ1-4, with D unresolved. V dropped 2 bases and J dropped 0 bases, with 7 bases sitting between them. CDR1 SGHTA and CDR2 FQGTGA come from the germline V gene. CDR3 length: 15 amino acids.

CDR3 residues: CSVDGENTGELFF. The CDR3 DNA reads as TGCAGCGTTGACGGTGAGAACACCGGGGAGCTGTTTTTT. The rearrangement joins TRBV29-1 to TRBJ2-2; D gene ambiguous. This CDR3 is built from 13 residues. V lost 3 bases to trimming and J lost 1 base, with 6 bases between them. Germline CDR1 reads SQVTM; CDR2 reads ANQGSEA.

The chain uses TRBV11-2 and TRBJ1-3; possible D gene TRBD1, 5 bases. This CDR3 contains 17 residues. Germline V gives CDR1 SGHAT, CDR2 FQNNGV. Between the trimmed V and J ends, which lost 2 bases and 7 bases, there was a span of 21 bases. In nucleotides, the CDR3 is TGTGCCAGCAGCTTATACACGGGTCAGGGTGCAGGCAACACCATATATTTT. Translating it yields CASSLYTGQGAGNTIYF.

The table lists this clonotype with a few counts. V gene TRBV12-3 or TRBV12-4 combines with J gene TRBJ2-5; 7 bases fit TRBD1. With 5 bases clipped from V and 2 bases from J, the junction kept 5 bases outside the gene matches. The CDR3 has 14 amino acids. CDR3 sequence (DNA): TGTGCCAGCAGTGCACAGGGGAAACAAGAGACCCAGTACTTC. Amino acids: CASSAQGKQETQYF.

This chain connects TRBV7-9 to TRBJ2-2, with D perhaps TRBD2 (6 bases). V lost 5 bases to trimming and J lost 3 bases, with 10 bases between them. Germline CDR1 SEHNR, CDR2 FQNEAQ (reference sequence). This CDR3 is built from 14 residues. The CDR3 reads CASSLSGYTGELFF. The DNA of the CDR3 is TGTGCCAGCAGCCTCAGCGGGTACACCGGGGAGCTGTTTTTT.

This chain links TRBV7-9 with TRBJ2-7; 7 nucleotides match TRBD1. Germline V gene data show CDR1 as SEHNR and CDR2 as FQNEAQ (reference sequence). The length of the CDR3 is 14 residues. J lost 5 bases, V lost 1 base, and 5 bases had no gene match. The CDR3 sequence is CASSLVAGGNEQYF. CDR3 bases: TGTGCCAGCAGCTTAGTCGCAGGGGGTAACGAGCAGTACTTC.

The chain recombines TRBV2 with TRBJ1-1, with TRBD1 matching 7 bases. Germline-derived CDR1 and CDR2 are SNHLY and FYNNEI. The CDR3 runs 16 residues. J was trimmed by 1 base and V by 2 bases; bases with no gene match: 7. CDR3 DNA: TGTGCCAGCAGTGAACGGGCAGGGGGAGGGAACACTGAAGCTTTCTTT. Translation: CASSERAGGGNTEAFF.

This clonotype was seen a few times. The chain uses TRBV25-1 and TRBJ2-7; D gene unclear. CDR3 length: 14 amino acids. Germline lookup yields CDR1 MGHDK and CDR2 SYGVNS. V dropped 4 bases and J dropped 3 bases, with 13 bases sitting between them. The CDR3: CASSVPGGNYEQYF. In DNA form, the CDR3 reads TGTGCCAGCAGTGTACCGGGCGGTAACTACGAGCAGTACTTC.

The V gene is TRBV14, the J gene TRBJ2-1, with D hard to call. CDR3 length equals 14 residues. Germline loops: CDR1 SGHDN, CDR2 FVKESK. The V and J ends lost 10 bases and 3 bases respectively, with 16 bases between them. The CDR3 nucleotides read TGTGCCACTACCCAGAGCAGGCTCTACAATGAGCAGTTCTTC. It encodes CATTQSRLYNEQFF.

This clonotype was detected only once. The chain recombines TRBV28 with TRBJ2-6, with 9 bases identical to TRBD2. Germline CDR1 and CDR2: MDHEN and SYDVKM. This CDR3 has 19 amino acids. V shed 5 bases and J 0 bases; nucleotides not matched to a gene: 11. Written as DNA, the CDR3 is TGTGCCAGCAGTCTCCACCGACTAGCGGTAATCTCTGGGGCCAACGTCCTGACTTTC. Translation gives CASSLHRLAVISGANVLTF.

The chain carries TRBV11-2 and TRBJ2-1; 9 nucleotides align to TRBD1. The CDR3 length is 16 residues. V lost 5 bases, J lost 8 bases, and 13 bases stayed unmatched. The germline CDR1 and CDR2 sequences are SGHAT and FQNNGV. Here the CDR3 DNA reads TGTGCCAGCAGCCTAGGGTACAGGGGGCTTTTAGATGAGCAGTTCTTC. Translation gives CASSLGYRGLLDEQFF.

J is TRBJ1-1 and V is TRBV15, with D unresolved. The CDR3 has 13 residues. The V end lost 7 bases, the J end lost 0 bases, and 9 bases lay between the germline ends. The germline V gene has CDR1 LNHNV and CDR2 YYDKDF (reference sequence). The CDR3 here is CATKRAVNTEAFF. The CDR3 bases are TGTGCCACCAAGAGGGCGGTGAACACTGAAGCTTTCTTT.

CDR3 region: CASNLGGQETQYF. Here the CDR3 DNA reads TGTGCCAGCAACCTGGGGGGGCAAGAGACCCAGTACTTC. V gene TRBV12-3 or TRBV12-4 combines with J gene TRBJ2-5, with 7 bases aligning to TRBD2. The CDR3 covers 13 residues. The ends lost 7 bases at V and 2 bases at J; junction bases unmatched: 4.

The chain couples TRBV6-5 to TRBJ1-1; D not resolved. The V and J ends lost 2 bases and 2 bases respectively, with 27 bases between them. This CDR3 region has 20 residues. Germline loops: CDR1 MNHEY, CDR2 SVGAGI. DNA for the CDR3: TGTGCCAGCAGTTACGATGGGGAAGGAGTGCTAGACGGAAAAAACACTGAAGCTTTCTTT. Its protein product is CASSYDGEGVLDGKNTEAFF.

This clonotype was seen a few times. The genes are TRBV13 and TRBJ2-2, with D perhaps assigned TRBD1 or TRBD2 (5 bases each). This CDR3 has 14 amino acids. The ends were cut back, 3 bases at V and 3 bases at J, with 8 bases in the middle. Germline V lookup: CDR1 PRHDT, CDR2 FYEKMQ (reference sequence). DNA for the CDR3: TGTGCCAGCAGCTTTGGGACGGACACCGGGGAGCTGTTTTTT. Translating it yields CASSFGTDTGELFF.

CDR3 nucleotide sequence: TGTGCCAGCAGCCCGGACAGCAGGGAGCAGTACTTC. Residues: CASSPDSREQYF. The V call is TRBV9, the J call TRBJ2-7, with a tentative D call TRBD1 (6 bases). Per germline, CDR1 SGDLS and CDR2 YYNGEE. V lost 4 bases and J lost 7, with 12 bases in between. The CDR3 contains 12 residues.

V and J are TRBV7-9 and TRBJ2-3; D is undetermined. Germline V gene lookup returns CDR1 SEHNR and CDR2 FQNEAQ (reference sequence). Trimming took 5 bases from V and 4 from J, leaving 10 bases between them. The CDR3 extends over 13 amino acids. The CDR3: CASSRTQADTQYF. CDR3 sequence (DNA): TGTGCCAGCAGCCGAACGCAAGCAGATACGCAGTATTTT. Using reference TRBV7-9 and TRBJ2-3 for the parts outside the CDR3, the full variable domain is DTGVSQNPRHKITKRGQNVTFRCDPISEHNRLYWYRQTLGQGPEFLTYFQNEAQLEKSRLLSDRFSAERPKGSFSTLEIQRTEQGDSAMYLCASSRTQADTQYFGPGTRLTVL.